What follows describes a single TCR beta chain. Methods used by the authors: Estimation of nucleated cell counts relied on the amplification of reference gene primers. Sequencing used immunoSEQ multiplex PCR; TCRdb keeps in-frame clones, though not all of them. V and J calls and clone size follow that table, whereas D and trimming were derived from the DNA. The table shows around 32,000 clones, with approximately 83% occurring only once. V lost 4 bases and J 4 bases, leaving 13 bases between the germline ends. This CDR3 region has 14 residues. Germline CDR1 is SGHTA and CDR2 is FQGNSA. The entry originates in a study of blood T cell repertoires in COVID-19.

Sequencing was performed on peripheral blood. This sequence joins TRBV7-2 and TRBJ1-1, with D possibly being TRBD1 (6 bases). This sequence originates from a woman aged 80 or over with active or convalescent COVID-19. CDR3: CASSSQGTGTEAFF. DNA for the CDR3: TGTGCCAGCAGCTCTCAGGGGACGGGCACTGAAGCTTTCTTT.